The rows below give T cell receptor beta chains drawn from one sample of a study of T cell responses to AZD1222 COVID-19 vaccine. Assay used: immunoSEQ multiplex PCR; TCRdb lists only in-frame clones, some missing. Of 200,000 to 250,000 clones in the sample, approximately 94% were seen once. The sample in question was peripheral blood, obtained 28 days after the second dose of the MenACWY control vaccine. These receptors were obtained from an adult who received the MenACWY meningococcal vaccine as a control. Both conserved end residues are part of each CDR3.

j_call | cdr3_length | v_call | cdr3_aa
TRBJ1-1 | 13 | TRBV12-5 | CASGSGGNTEAFF
TRBJ1-1 | 14 | TRBV7-2 | CASSPGRERTEAFF
TRBJ2-7 | 18 | TRBV6-2/TRBV6-3 | CASSYSTRESISTYEQYF
TRBJ2-1 | 15 | TRBV11-1 | CASSSRDAAYNEQFF
TRBJ1-5 | 14 | TRBV4-3 | CASSPGRADQPQHF
TRBJ2-5 | 14 | TRBV27 | CASSLTAIGETQYF
TRBJ2-7 | 15 | TRBV2 | CASSEAIDRGREQYF
TRBJ1-1 | 15 | TRBV19 | CASSSPGASNTEAFF
TRBJ1-2 | 12 | TRBV25-1 | CASSGPGGGYTF
TRBJ2-3 | 16 | TRBV24-1 | CATSEPDRGPTDTQYF
TRBJ1-2 | 16 | TRBV19 | CASTPRDTPTNYGYTF
TRBJ2-1 | 13 | TRBV29-1 | CSVELGVYNEQFF
TRBJ1-2 | 12 | TRBV30 | CAWTQGIVNYTF
TRBJ1-3 | 12 | TRBV12-3/TRBV12-4 | CASSFSVNTIYF
TRBJ1-2 | 11 | TRBV28 | CATGGDRGYTF
TRBJ1-3 | 17 | TRBV9 | CASSVGGRANSGNTIYF
TRBJ2-3 | 11 | TRBV10-3 | CAITDWDTQYF
TRBJ2-7 | 12 | TRBV28 | CASRLGGFEQYF
TRBJ2-7 | 17 | TRBV2 | CASSEDPGDPPTYEQYF
TRBJ2-5 | 12 | TRBV7-9 | CASSFPLETQYF
TRBJ1-5 | 17 | TRBV28 | CASSKPGTGAISQPQHF
TRBJ2-2 | 20 | TRBV13 | CASSLMRRARGPVNTGELFF
TRBJ2-7 | 12 | TRBV6-5 | CASRDGAYEQYF
TRBJ1-1 | 15 | TRBV28 | CASSPTGGEEGEAFF
TRBJ2-1 | 12 | TRBV11-3 | CASSQGGDEQFF
TRBJ1-1 | 13 | TRBV6-2/TRBV6-3 | CASSLGLATEAFF
TRBJ2-1 | 14 | TRBV5-5 | CASSTSGRLNEQFF
TRBJ2-1 | 14 | TRBV11-3 | CASSPLAGEAEQFF
TRBJ2-7 | 14 | TRBV6-5 | CASSYDISGGEQYF
TRBJ2-7 | 15 | TRBV28 | CASRRSGTGRYEQYF
TRBJ1-2 | 16 | TRBV18 | CASSPGPTPTNYGYTF
TRBJ1-2 | 12 | TRBV7-9 | CASSMPGQDYTF
TRBJ2-1 | 15 | TRBV18 | CASSPRQGFYNEQFF
TRBJ1-2 | 12 | TRBV19 | CASRYTGGGYTF
TRBJ2-7 | 14 | TRBV29-1 | CSASGTGVLYEQYF
TRBJ1-1 | 15 | TRBV9 | CASSPVRPVGTEAFF
TRBJ2-1 | 15 | TRBV6-4 | CASSPGTSGFNEQFF
TRBJ2-2 | 16 | TRBV6-5 | CASSYSYRSNTGELFF
TRBJ1-6 | 15 | TRBV5-1 | CASSPFPSENSPLHF
TRBJ2-1 | 14 | TRBV29-1 | CSVDGTSFRNEQFF
TRBJ1-1 | 15 | TRBV4-3 | CASSQVGTANTEAFF
TRBJ2-7 | 15 | TRBV4-2 | CASSLDRDVSYEQYF
TRBJ2-5 | 14 | TRBV27 | CASSQLAGRETQYF
TRBJ1-2 | 13 | TRBV7-2 | CASSVQGLSGYTF
TRBJ1-3 | 15 | TRBV19 | CASSYPVGSGNTIYF